This T cell receptor (beta chain) is drawn from a study of T cell responses to AZD1222 COVID-19 vaccine. TCRdb keeps only in-frame clones here, not all; method: immunoSEQ multiplex PCR. The top ten hold 5% to 6.5% of the sample, which has some 130,000 clones, roughly 93% seen once. This CDR3 is built from 17 residues. V lost 0 bases and J lost 0, with 12 bases in between. CDR1 and CDR2 (germline): MGHRA, YSYEKL. The V and J genes are TRBV4-1 and TRBJ1-5; D gene unclear. Sequenced material: peripheral blood, taken on day 0 of AZD1222 vaccination. This clonotype was obtained from an adult in good health. The CDR3 loop is CASSQDLGPYSNQPQHF. CDR3 sequence (DNA): TGCGCCAGCAGCCAAGATCTTGGGCCATATAGCAATCAGCCCCAGCATTTT.